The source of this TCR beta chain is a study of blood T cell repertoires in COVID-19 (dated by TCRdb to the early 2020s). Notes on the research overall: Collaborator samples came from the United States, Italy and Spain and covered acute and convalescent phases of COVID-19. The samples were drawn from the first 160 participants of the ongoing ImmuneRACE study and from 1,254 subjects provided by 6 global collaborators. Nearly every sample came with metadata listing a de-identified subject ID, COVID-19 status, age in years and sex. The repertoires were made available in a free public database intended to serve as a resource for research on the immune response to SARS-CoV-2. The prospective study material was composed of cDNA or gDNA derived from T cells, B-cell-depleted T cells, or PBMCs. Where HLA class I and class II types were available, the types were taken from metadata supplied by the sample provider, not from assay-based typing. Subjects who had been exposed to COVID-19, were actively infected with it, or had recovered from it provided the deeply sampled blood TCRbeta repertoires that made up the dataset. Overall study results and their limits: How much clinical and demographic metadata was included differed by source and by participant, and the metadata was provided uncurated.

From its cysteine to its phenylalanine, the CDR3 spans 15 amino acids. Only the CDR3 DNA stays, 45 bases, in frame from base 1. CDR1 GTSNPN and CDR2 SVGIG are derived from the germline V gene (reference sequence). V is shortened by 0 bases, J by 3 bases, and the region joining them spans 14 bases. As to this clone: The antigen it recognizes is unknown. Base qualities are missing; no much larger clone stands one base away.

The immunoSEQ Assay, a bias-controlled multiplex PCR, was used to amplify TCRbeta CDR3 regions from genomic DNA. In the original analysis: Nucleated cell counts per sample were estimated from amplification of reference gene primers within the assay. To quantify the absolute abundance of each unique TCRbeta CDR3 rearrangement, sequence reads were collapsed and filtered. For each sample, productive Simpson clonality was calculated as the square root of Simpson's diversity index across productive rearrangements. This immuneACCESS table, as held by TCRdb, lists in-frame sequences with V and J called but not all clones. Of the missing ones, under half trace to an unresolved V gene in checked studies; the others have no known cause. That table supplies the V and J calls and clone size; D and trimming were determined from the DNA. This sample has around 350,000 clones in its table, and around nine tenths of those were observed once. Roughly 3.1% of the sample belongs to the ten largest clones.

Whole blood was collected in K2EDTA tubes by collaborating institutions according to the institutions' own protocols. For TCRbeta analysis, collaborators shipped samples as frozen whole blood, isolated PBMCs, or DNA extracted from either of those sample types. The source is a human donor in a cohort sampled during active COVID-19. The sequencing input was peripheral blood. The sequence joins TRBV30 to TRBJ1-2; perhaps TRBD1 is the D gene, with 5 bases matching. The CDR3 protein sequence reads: CAWSVGPGLDYGYTF. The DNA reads TGTGCCTGGAGTGTGGGGCCGGGTCTTGACTATGGCTACACCTTC.